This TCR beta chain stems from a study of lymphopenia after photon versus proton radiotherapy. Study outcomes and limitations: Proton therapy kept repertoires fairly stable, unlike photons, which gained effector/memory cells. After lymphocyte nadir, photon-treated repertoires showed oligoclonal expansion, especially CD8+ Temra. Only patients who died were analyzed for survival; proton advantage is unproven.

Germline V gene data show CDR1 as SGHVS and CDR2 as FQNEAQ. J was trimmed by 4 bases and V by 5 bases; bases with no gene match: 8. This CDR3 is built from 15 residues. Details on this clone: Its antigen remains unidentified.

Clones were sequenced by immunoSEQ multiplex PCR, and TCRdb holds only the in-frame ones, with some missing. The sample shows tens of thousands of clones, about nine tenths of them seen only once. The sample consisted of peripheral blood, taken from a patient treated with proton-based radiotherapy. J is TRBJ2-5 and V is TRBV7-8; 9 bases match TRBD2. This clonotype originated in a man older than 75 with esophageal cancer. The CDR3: CASSPSGTSSETQYF. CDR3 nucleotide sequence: TGTGCCAGCAGCCCGAGCGGGACTAGCTCAGAGACCCAGTACTTC.